The sample holds a few counts of the clone carrying this TCR beta chain. With constant-segment primers, 5'RACE yielded cDNA libraries of TCR alpha and TCR beta that carried sample barcodes and UMIs. TCRdb redid the calling of the 5' RACE reads with MiXCR, one entry per CDR3 protein. The repertoire holds approximately 110,000 distinct CDR3 sequences, with over 20% as singletons. The CDR3 is 14 amino acids. The data belong to a study of T-cell memory formation after mild COVID-19. The rearrangement uses TRBV21-1 and TRBJ2-7; TRBD1 is taken as the D call from the table, unchecked against the DNA. TRBV21-1 is termed a pseudogene. The receptor's source is a man aged 18 to 35 who had mild COVID-19 (a few samples of this study predate the infection). Cell type and time point are not known. Sequences were obtained from PBMCs or a T cell subset sorted from them (not recorded which). CDR3 in amino acids: CAITDRDRVYEQYV. The CDR3 nucleotides are TGTGCCATTACAGACCGGGACAGAGTCTACGAGCAGTACGTC.